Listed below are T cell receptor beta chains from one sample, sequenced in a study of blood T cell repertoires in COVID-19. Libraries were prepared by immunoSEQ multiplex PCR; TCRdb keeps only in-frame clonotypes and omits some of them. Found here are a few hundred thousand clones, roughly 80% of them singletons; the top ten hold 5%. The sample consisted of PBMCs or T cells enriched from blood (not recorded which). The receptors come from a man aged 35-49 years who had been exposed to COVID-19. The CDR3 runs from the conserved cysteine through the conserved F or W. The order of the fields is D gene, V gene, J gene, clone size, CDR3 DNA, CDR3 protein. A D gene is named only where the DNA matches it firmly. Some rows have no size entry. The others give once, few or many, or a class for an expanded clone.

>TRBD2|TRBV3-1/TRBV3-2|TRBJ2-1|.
TGTGCCAGCAGACGACTAGCGGGAGGGTCCAGGCCTTACAATGAGCAGTTCTTC
CASRRLAGGSRPYNEQFF
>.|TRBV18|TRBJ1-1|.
TGTGCCAGCTCTCCCCTTAAGACAGTTGCAACTGAAGCTTTCTTT
CASSPLKTVATEAFF
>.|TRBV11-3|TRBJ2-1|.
TGTGCCAGCAGCTTAGTATCGGGAGCGGCATATGAGCAGTTCTTC
CASSLVSGAAYEQFF
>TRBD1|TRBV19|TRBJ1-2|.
TGTGCCAGTAGTGTCTACACAGGGGGGGATGGCTACACCTTC
CASSVYTGGDGYTF
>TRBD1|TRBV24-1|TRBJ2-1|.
TGTGCCACCAGTGCCACGGACAGGTACAATGAGCAGTTCTTC
CATSATDRYNEQFF
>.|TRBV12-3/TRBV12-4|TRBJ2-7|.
TGTGCCAGCAGTTTAAGTGGCCAGGGCGAGCAGTACTTC
CASSLSGQGEQYF
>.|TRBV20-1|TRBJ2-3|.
TGCAGTGCTAGTCCTCGGGACTTGGCGCAGTATTTT
CSASPRDLAQYF
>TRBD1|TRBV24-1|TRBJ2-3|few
TGTGCCACCAGTGACAGGACAGGGGCGGGAGATACGCAGTATTTT
CATSDRTGAGDTQYF
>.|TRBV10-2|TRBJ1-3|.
TGCGCCAGCAGTGGCCAGCTGGGCGCCGGAAACACCATATATTTT
CASSGQLGAGNTIYF
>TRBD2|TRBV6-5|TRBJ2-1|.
TGTGCCAGCACACGTGCACTAGCGGGAGGCAATGAGCAGTTCTTC
CASTRALAGGNEQFF
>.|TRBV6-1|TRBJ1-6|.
TGTGCCAGCAGTGAAGCGGGAACAGGCCTAAATTCACCCCTCCACTTT
CASSEAGTGLNSPLHF
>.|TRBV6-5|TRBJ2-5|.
TGTGCCAGCAGGGCTAGTCAAGAGACCCAGTACTTC
CASRASQETQYF
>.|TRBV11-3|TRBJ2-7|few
TGTGCCAGCAGCTTAGTTCTAGCATCCCACGAGCAGTACTTC
CASSLVLASHEQYF
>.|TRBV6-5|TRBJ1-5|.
TGTGCCAGCACAGCCCGGCCGGGGAATCAGCCCCAGCATTTT
CASTARPGNQPQHF
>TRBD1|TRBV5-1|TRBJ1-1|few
TGCGCCAGCGGAACAGGGGGCGACCAGGGCACTGAAGCTTTCTTT
CASGTGGDQGTEAFF
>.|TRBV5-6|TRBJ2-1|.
TGTGCCAGCAGCTTGGTTGGAGGAACCCTAAGTGAGCAGTTCTTC
CASSLVGGTLSEQFF
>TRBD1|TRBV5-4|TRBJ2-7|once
TGTGCCAGCAGCTTGGGACAGGGTGTCGGCGAGCAGTACTTC
CASSLGQGVGEQYF
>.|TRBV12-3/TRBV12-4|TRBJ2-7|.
TGTGCCAGCAGCCGAGGCGCCTACTACGAGCAGTACTTC
CASSRGAYYEQYF